This T cell receptor (beta chain) was documented in a study of CD8+ T cells in alopecia areata. Overall study context: The SALT score measured affected scalp surface percentage in treated patients. Findings and limits, study-wide: The study also sequences resident alphabeta T cells of normal skin in scalp samples.

CDR3 length: 17 amino acids. V shed 0 bases and J shed 0 bases, with 10 bases lying between them. CDR1 and CDR2 from the germline V gene are SGHRS and YFSETQ. This clone showed up just a few times. The antigen is not known. TCR sequencing used cDNA made by reverse transcription of extracted RNA. TCRdb keeps only in-frame clones here, not all; method: immunoSEQ multiplex PCR. Among some 200,000 clones, about three fifths were seen once, and the ten largest hold 5.5%. The sample's treatment: oral pan-JAK inhibitor, 5-10 mg twice daily. Peripheral blood and lesional scalp punch biopsies were taken from alopecia areata patients.

Sequenced here: CD4+ T cells sorted from blood, sampled at week 24, from a patient treated with tofacitinib. The receptor was derived from a human donor with alopecia areata. The V and J genes are TRBV5-1 and TRBJ2-6, with D hard to call. This chain's CDR3 is CASSLGPTGSGANVLTF. CDR3 sequence (DNA): TGCGCCAGCAGCTTGGGGCCTACGGGCTCTGGGGCCAACGTCCTGACTTTC. The full variable domain, in which reference TRBV5-1 and TRBJ2-6 provide the parts outside the CDR3, is KAGVTQTPRYLIKTRGQQVTLSCSPISGHRSVSWYQQTPGQGLQFLFEYFSETQRNKGNFPGRFSGRQFSNSRSEMNVSTLELGDSALYLCASSLGPTGSGANVLTFGAGSRLTVL.